There are many counts of the clone carrying this T cell receptor beta chain. The antigen is unknown. In germline, CDR1 is MNHNS, CDR2 SASEGT. The CDR3 has 14 residues. Trimming at V came to 5 bases and at J to 2 bases, leaving 6 bases not matched to a gene. This sample is drawn from a study of molecular identifiers for immune sequencing clone quantification. Study results and caveats: Clones with over 20 RNA copies captured over 98% of effector molecules but under 1% of naive ones. Sizes of highly expanded clones could be underestimated through identical TCRs sharing a barcode.

Listed TCR primers, together with previously described methods, were used for the bulk TCR libraries. TCRdb passed the PCR reads through MiXCR, listing each CDR3 protein once. The sample shows 60,000 to 65,000 distinct CDR3 sequences, approximately 18% of them seen only once. Naive CD8 T cell sorting was performed on the CD8+CD4-CCR7+CD45RA+ phenotype. The chain carries TRBV6-1 and TRBJ2-7; TRBD1 matches 7 bases. This sequence was found in a human donor in good health. Some libraries in this study had Jurkat cell RNA spiked in. Sequencing was performed on naive CD8+ T cells from blood, with Jurkat cell RNA spiked in. The subset is: FACS-sorted CD8+CD4-CCR7+CD45RA+ naive T cells. The CDR3 DNA reads as TGTGCCAGCAGTTTCGGACAGGTGCCCTACGAGCAGTACTTC. This codes for CASSFGQVPYEQYF.